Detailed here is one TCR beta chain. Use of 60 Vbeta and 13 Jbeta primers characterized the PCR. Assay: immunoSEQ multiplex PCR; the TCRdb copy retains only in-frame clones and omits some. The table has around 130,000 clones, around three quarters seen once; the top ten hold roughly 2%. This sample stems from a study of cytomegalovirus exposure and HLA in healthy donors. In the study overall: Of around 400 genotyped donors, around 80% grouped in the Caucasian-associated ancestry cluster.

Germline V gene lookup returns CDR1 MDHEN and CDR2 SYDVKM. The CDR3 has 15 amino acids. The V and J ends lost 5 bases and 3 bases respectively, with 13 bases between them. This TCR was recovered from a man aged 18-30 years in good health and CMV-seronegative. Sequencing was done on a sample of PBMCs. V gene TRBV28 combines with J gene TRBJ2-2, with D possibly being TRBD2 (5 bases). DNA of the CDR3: TGTGCCAGCAGTCTCCCCAGCGGCCACACCGGGGAGCTGTTTTTT. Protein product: CASSLPSGHTGELFF.